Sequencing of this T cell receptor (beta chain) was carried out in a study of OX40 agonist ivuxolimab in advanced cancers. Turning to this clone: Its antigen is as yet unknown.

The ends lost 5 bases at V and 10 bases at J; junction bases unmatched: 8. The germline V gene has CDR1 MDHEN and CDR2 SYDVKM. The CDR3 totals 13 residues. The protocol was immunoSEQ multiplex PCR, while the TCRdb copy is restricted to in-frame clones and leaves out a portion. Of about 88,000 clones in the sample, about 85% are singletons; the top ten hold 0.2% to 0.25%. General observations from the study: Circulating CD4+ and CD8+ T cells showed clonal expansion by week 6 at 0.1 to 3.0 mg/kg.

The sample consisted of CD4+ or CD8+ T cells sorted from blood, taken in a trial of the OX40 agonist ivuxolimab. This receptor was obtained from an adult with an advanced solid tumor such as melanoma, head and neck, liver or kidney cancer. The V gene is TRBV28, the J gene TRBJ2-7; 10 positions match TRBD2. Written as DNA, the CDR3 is TGTGCCAGCAGTGCAGCGGGAGGGCCGGGTCAGTACTTC. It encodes CASSAAGGPGQYF.